This note documents a single TCR beta chain sequence. Its binding antigen is unknown. No base quality information exists; no much larger clone differs at one position. This specimen comes from a study of CD8 T cells in Susac syndrome (dated by TCRdb to about 2019). At the level of the whole study: Repertoire sequencing was used to test whether CD8+ T cell activation and differentiation in Susac syndrome was antigen driven.

Overall study results and their limits: The number of individuals in the TCR sequencing and HLA analysis was recognized as being relatively small.

Peripheral blood CD8+ and CD4+ T cells from healthy donors, Susac syndrome patients and multiple sclerosis patients were profiled by high-throughput TCR beta sequencing. The multiple sclerosis controls were treatment-naive patients who had stable or active relapsing-remitting disease and met the revised McDonald criteria. Bulk CD8+ and CD4+ T cells were purified magnetically by negative isolation, whereas CD8+ TEMRA cells were enriched by FACS. Blood was collected in EDTA tubes and processed within 24 hours, with PBMCs isolated through density gradient centrifugation. PBMCs destined for TCR sequencing were cryopreserved in liquid nitrogen and later thawed in a 37 °C water bath. The sorted or isolated CD4+, CD8+ and CD8+ TEMRA cells reached a purity of at least 90%. The CDR3 spans 14 residues, from the cysteine through the phenylalanine. The kept DNA is CDR3 alone, 42 bases in frame from the first base. V is clipped by 2 bases and J by 3 bases, and the sequence between their germline boundaries is 8 bases long.

RNA was extracted with the RNeasy kit and 0.5 to 1 ug was reverse transcribed using random hexamers. The immunoSEQ multiplex PCR assay, which covers 54 Vbeta and 13 Jbeta segments, was used to amplify TCR beta CDR3 regions. PCR amplification bias was corrected using a synthetic template baseline for primer optimization and computational correction. Per the original workflow: Reads were annotated to V, D and J genes per IMGT and analyzed with immunoSEQ Analyzer, keeping only productive sequences. Clonality was calculated as one minus the Shannon entropy normalized by log2 of the number of productive unique sequences. For each patient and control, public and private clones were evaluated within the 100 most prevalent clones. Susac-specific clones were defined as absent from healthy and MS cohorts, roughly 1,100 published viral clones and other ImmuneACCESS disease sequences. The public reads were reanalyzed by TCRdb: fastp trimming at Q25, MiXCR alignment, in-frame beta chains only. When rows share a CDR3 protein, they turn into one entry using the most common DNA and genes. These V and J calls originate from TCRdb's pipeline instead of the authors' own analysis. The sample table holds about 250,000 distinct CDR3 sequences, of which approximately 92% were seen once. The ten largest clones add up to roughly 0.072% of the sample.

Material for sequencing was CD4+ T cells from PBMCs. In this chain, TRBV12-3 or TRBV12-4 is recombined with TRBJ1-5; no confident D gene assignment can be made. The source of this sequence is a human donor with multiple sclerosis. The DNA is TGTGCCAGCAGTTTAAGGGATTTCAATCAGCCCCAGCATTTT. Translation gives CASSLRDFNQPQHF.